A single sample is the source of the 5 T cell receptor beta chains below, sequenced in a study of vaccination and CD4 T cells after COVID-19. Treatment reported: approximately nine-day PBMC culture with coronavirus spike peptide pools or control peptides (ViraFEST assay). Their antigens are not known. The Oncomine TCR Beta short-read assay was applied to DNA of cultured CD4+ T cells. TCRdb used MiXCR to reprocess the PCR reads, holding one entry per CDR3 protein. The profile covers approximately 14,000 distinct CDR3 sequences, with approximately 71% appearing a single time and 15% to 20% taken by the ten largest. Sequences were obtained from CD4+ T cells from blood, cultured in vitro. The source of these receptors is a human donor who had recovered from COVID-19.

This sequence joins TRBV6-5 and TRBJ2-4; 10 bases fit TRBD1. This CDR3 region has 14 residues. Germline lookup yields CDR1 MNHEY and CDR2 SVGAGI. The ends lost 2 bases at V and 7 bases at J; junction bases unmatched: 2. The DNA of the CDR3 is TGTGCCAGCAGTTACGCGGGACAGGGGAACATTCAGTACTTC. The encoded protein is CASSYAGQGNIQYF.

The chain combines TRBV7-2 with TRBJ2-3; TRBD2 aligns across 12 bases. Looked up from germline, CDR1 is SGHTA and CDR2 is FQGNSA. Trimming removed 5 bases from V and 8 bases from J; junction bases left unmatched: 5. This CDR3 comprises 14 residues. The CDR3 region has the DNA TGTGCCAGCAGCCCCGGACTAGCGGGATCTACGCAGTATTTT. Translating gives CASSPGLAGSTQYF.

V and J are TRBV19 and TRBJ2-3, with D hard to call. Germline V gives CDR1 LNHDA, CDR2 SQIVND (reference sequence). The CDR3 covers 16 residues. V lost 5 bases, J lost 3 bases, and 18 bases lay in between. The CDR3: CASSARLLPATDTQYF. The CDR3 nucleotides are TGTGCCAGTAGTGCCAGACTCCTCCCAGCGACAGATACGCAGTATTTT.

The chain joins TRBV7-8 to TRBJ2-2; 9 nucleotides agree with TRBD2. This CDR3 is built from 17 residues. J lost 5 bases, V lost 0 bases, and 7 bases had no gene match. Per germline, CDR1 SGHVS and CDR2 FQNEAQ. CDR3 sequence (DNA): TGTGCCAGCAGCTTAGCGCGGGTAGCGGGAGAAACCGGGGAGCTGTTTTTT. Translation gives CASSLARVAGETGELFF.

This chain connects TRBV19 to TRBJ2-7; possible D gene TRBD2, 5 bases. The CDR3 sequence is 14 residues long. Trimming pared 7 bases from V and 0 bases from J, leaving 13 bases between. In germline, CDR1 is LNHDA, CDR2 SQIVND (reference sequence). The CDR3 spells CASKGGPSSYEQYF. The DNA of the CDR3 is TGTGCCAGTAAGGGCGGGCCCAGCTCCTACGAGCAGTACTTC.